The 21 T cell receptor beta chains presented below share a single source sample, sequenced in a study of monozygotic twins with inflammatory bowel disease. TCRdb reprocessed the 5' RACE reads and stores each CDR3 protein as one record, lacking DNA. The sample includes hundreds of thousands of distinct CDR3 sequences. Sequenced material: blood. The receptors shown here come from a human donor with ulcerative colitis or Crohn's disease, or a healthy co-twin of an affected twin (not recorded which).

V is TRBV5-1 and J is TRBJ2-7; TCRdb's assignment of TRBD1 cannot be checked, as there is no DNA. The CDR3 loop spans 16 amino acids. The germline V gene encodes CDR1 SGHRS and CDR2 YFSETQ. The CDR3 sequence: CASSTSGQGASYEQYF.

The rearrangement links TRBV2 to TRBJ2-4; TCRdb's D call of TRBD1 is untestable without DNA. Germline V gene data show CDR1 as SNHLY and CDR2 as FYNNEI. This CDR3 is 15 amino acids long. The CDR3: CASTGQGTAKNIQYF.

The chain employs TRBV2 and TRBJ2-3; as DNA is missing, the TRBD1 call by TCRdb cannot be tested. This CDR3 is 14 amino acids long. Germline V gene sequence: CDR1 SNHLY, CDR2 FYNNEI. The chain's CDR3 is CASSDETGTDTQYF.

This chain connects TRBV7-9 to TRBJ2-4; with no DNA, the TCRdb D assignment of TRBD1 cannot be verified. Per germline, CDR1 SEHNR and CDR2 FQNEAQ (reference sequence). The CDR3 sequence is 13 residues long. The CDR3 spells CASRLDTQNIQYF. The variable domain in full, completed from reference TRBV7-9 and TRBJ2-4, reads DTGVSQNPRHKITKRGQNVTFRCDPISEHNRLYWYRQTLGQGPEFLTYFQNEAQLEKSRLLSDRFSAERPKGSFSTLEIQRTEQGDSAMYLCASRLDTQNIQYFGAGTRLSVL.

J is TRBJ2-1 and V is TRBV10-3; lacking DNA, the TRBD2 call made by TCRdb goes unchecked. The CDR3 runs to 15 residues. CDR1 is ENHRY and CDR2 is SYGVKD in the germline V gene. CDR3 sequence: CAISEPGLAGGQQFF.

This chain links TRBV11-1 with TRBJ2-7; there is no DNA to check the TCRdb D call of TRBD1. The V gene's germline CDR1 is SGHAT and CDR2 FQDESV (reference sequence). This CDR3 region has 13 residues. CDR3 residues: CASSYQTGLEQYF.

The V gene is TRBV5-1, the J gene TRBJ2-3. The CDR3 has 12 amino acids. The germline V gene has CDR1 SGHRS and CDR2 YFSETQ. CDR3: CASSFTADTQYF.

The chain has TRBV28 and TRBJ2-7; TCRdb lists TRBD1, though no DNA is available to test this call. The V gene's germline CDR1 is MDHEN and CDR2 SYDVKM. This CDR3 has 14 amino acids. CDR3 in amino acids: CASSFGQGKGEQYF.

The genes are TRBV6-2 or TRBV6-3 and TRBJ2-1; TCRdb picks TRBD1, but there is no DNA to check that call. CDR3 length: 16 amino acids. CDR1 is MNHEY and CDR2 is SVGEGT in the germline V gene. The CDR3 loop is CASSRIRGAGENEQFF.

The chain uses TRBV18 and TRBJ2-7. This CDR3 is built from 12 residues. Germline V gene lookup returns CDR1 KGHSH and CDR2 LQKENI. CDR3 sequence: CASSATKYEQYF.

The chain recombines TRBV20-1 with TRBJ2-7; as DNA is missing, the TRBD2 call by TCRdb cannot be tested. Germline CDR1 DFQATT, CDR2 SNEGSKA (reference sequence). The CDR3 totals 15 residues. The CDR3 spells CSARVRGGVSYEQYF.

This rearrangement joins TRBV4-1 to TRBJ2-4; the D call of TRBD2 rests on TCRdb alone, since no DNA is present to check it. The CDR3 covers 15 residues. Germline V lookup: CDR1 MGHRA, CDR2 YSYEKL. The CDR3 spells CASSQEASGVGIQYF.

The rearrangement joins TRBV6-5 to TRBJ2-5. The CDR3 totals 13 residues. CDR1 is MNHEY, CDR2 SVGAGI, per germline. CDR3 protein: CASSPTRRETQYF.

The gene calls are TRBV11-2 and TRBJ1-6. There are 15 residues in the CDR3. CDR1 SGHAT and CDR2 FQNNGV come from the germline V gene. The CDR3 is CASSLEAGGVSPLHF. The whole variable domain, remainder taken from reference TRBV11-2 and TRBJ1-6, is EAGVAQSPRYKIIEKRQSVAFWCNPISGHATLYWYQQILGQGPKLLIQFQNNGVVDDSQLPKDRFSAERLKGVDSTLKIQPAKLEDSAVYLCASSLEAGGVSPLHFGNGTRLTVT.

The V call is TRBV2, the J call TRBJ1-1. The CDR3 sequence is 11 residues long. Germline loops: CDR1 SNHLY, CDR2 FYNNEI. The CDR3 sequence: CASSENRAAFF.

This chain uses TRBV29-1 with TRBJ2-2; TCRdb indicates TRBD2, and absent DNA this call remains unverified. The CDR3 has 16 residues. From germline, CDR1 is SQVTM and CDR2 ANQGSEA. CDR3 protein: CSVSRGLAGVTGELFF.

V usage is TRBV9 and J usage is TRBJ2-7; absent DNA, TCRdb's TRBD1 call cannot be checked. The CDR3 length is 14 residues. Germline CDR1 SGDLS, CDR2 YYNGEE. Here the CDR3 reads CASSVGGTDYEQYF.

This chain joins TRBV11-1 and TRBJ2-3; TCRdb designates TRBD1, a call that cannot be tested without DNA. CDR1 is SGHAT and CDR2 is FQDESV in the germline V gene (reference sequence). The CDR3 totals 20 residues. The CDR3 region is CASSGDRGLSTGGPKDTQYF. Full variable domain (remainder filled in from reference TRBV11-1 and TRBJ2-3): EAEVAQSPRYKITEKSQAVAFWCDPISGHATLYWYRQILGQGPELLVQFQDESVVDDSQLPKDRFSAERLKGVDSTLKIQPAELGDSAMYLCASSGDRGLSTGGPKDTQYFGPGTRLTVL.

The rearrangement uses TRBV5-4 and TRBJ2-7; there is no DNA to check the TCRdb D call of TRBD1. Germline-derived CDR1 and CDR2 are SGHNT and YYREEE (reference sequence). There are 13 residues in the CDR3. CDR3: CASSFQGAGEQYF.

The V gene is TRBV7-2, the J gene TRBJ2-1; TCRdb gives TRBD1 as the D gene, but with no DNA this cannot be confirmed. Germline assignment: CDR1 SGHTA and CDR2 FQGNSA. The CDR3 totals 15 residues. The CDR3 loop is CASRPEGGGYNEQFF.

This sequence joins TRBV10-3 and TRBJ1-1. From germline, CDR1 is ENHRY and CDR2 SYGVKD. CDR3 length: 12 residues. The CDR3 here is CAIKAGNTEAFF.